This T cell receptor beta chain was found in a study of tissue T cells after allogeneic stem cell transplantation. Regarding the study as a whole: Anatomically similar tissues had similar TCR repertoires within each patient. Only a limited share of tissue TCRs appeared in blood or spleen.

TCRdb's table, derived via immunoSEQ multiplex PCR, lists solely in-frame clones and lacks some. Of nearly 50,000 clones listed, nearly 75% are singletons. Comments on this clone: Its antigen is unidentified. The gene names given are mouse names.

Sequencing was carried out using sorted cells pooled from one or two spleens. This clonotype originated in a pool of C57BL/6 mice in good health.

CDR3 DNA (partial): TGTGCCAGCAGCTCACTGCAGAACTATGCTGAGCAGTTC. Amino acid sequence: CASSSLQNYAEQF. The whole CDR3 sequence is CASSSLQNYAEQFF. V usage is TRBV3 and J usage is TRBJ2-1; D is uncertain. The read is 1 residue too short to cover the CDR3 end, so that end is filled in from the germline J gene. V was cut by 4 bases and J by 1 base, with 8 bases left in between. The CDR3 totals 14 residues. Germline loops: CDR1 SNHLY, CDR2 FYNGKV (reference sequence).